The 16 T cell receptor beta chains given below trace back to one sample, sequenced in a study of shared clonotypes between healthy human individuals. Using immunoSEQ multiplex PCR, the repertoire was profiled, and TCRdb retains in-frame clones only, with some absent. The sample has over a million clones, around 95% seen once. The specimen sequenced was naive CD4+ T cells sorted from blood. Described subset: CD45RA+ positively selected. Source of these receptors: a man aged 25 to 45 in good health.

This chain uses TRBV5-1 with TRBJ2-3, with D maybe TRBD2 (6 bases). Per germline, CDR1 SGHRS and CDR2 YFSETQ. This CDR3 has 15 residues. V was shortened by 0 bases and J by 2 bases, with 10 bases between the two germline ends. The CDR3 nucleotides read TGCGCCAGCAGCTTGGCCATAGCGGACACAGATACGCAGTATTTT. The encoded protein is CASSLAIADTDTQYF.

The chain is built from TRBV5-4 and TRBJ2-3; D is unresolved. The CDR3 has 13 residues. Germline assignment: CDR1 SGHNT and CDR2 YYREEE (reference sequence). Trimming removed 1 base at V and 2 bases at J, with 5 bases between. CDR3 bases: TGTGCCAGCAGCTTGATGGACACAGATACGCAGTATTTT. Protein sequence: CASSLMDTDTQYF.

J is TRBJ2-2 and V is TRBV18; D unresolved. This CDR3 is built from 16 residues. Per germline, CDR1 KGHSH and CDR2 LQKENI. Trimming removed 5 bases at V and 0 bases at J, with 13 bases between. This chain's CDR3 is CASSREPRPNTGELFF. The CDR3 DNA reads TGTGCCAGCTCAAGGGAACCCCGACCGAACACCGGGGAGCTGTTTTTT.

V gene TRBV11-2 combines with J gene TRBJ2-7; 10 nucleotides align to TRBD2. The V gene end was trimmed by 5 bases and the J gene end by 5 bases; junction bases not matched to a gene: 9. CDR3 size: 15 residues. Looked up from germline, CDR1 is SGHAT and CDR2 is FQNNGV. The CDR3 here is CASSPPGLAGDEQYF. CDR3 nucleotide sequence: TGTGCCAGCAGCCCTCCGGGCCTAGCGGGAGACGAGCAGTACTTC.

The chain uses TRBV27 and TRBJ2-7, with D perhaps matching TRBD2 (5 bases). V gave up 4 bases and J gave up 4 bases, with 17 bases separating them. Looked up from germline, CDR1 is MNHEY and CDR2 is SMNVEV (reference sequence). CDR3 length equals 15 residues. The CDR3 DNA sequence: TGTGCCAGCAGTTGGGTAGGGAGTGGCGGGTACGAGCAGTACTTC. This sequence encodes CASSWVGSGGYEQYF.

The chain couples TRBV28 to TRBJ2-3, with D perhaps matching TRBD2 (6 bases). V dropped 1 base and J dropped 2 bases, with 13 bases sitting between them. From germline, CDR1 is MDHEN and CDR2 SYDVKM. The CDR3 has 16 residues. CDR3 nucleotides: TGTGCCAGCAGTTTATTTGCGGCGGGATCCACAGATACGCAGTATTTT. Encoded protein: CASSLFAAGSTDTQYF.

This chain links TRBV6-5 with TRBJ2-7; 8 bases map to TRBD1. The V gene's germline CDR1 is MNHEY and CDR2 SVGAGI. There are 14 residues in the CDR3. V gave up 10 bases and J gave up 2 bases; unmatched junction bases: 10. The CDR3 DNA reads as TGTGCCACCAAGACAGGGGTGGTACCCTACGAGCAGTACTTC. Protein sequence: CATKTGVVPYEQYF.

This clone was observed a handful of times. This chain joins TRBV12-5 and TRBJ1-2; D call uncertain. The V gene's germline CDR1 is LGHNT and CDR2 FRNRAP. The CDR3 is 13 residues long. Trimming took off 7 bases at V and 7 bases at J, with 16 bases between the two ends. The CDR3 sequence is CASAPTPRGGYTF. The CDR3 DNA reads as TGTGCTAGTGCTCCGACCCCCCGAGGTGGCTACACCTTC.

V gene TRBV5-6 combines with J gene TRBJ2-4; D is unclear. This CDR3 comprises 15 residues. Trimming took 8 bases from V and 1 from J, leaving 16 bases between them. Germline V gives CDR1 SGHDT, CDR2 YYEEEE. The CDR3 coding sequence is TGTGCCAGTAGTCCCCCAGGTGGGGCCAAAAACATTCAGTACTTC. Translating it yields CASSPPGGAKNIQYF.

The table lists this clone with a count of one. The chain is built from TRBV6-6 and TRBJ1-2, with D possibly matching TRBD1 (6 bases). The CDR3 extends over 15 amino acids. In germline, CDR1 is MNHNY, CDR2 SVGAGI (reference sequence). Trimming stripped 2 bases from V and 4 bases from J, with 14 bases between. The CDR3 reads CASSYGWSDSYGYTF. In DNA, the CDR3 is TGTGCCAGCAGTTACGGATGGTCGGACAGCTATGGCTACACCTTC.

The V call is TRBV19, the J call TRBJ2-7, with 9 nucleotides matching TRBD2. The CDR3 totals 14 residues. V gave up 5 bases and J gave up 3 bases; unmatched junction bases: 5. The germline V gene encodes CDR1 LNHDA and CDR2 SQIVND (reference sequence). The CDR3 coding sequence is TGTGCCAGTAGTGGAGCGGGAGGACGCTACGAGCAGTACTTC. Translation gives CASSGAGGRYEQYF.

This clone was seen more than once but under ten times. Other DNA sequences of this sample code for an identical CDR3. The chain combines TRBV5-1 with TRBJ1-1, with 11 bases matching TRBD1. V lost 3 bases to trimming and J lost 4 bases; unmatched junction nucleotides: 2. From germline, CDR1 is SGHRS and CDR2 YFSETQ. The CDR3 extends over 14 amino acids. The CDR3 nucleotides are TGCGCCAGCAGCTCGGGGACAGGGGGCACTGAAGCTTTCTTT. The encoded protein is CASSSGTGGTEAFF.

The chain links TRBV25-1 to TRBJ2-1; TRBD2 matches at 8 bases. Losses at the gene ends were 6 bases for V and 2 bases for J; bases not matched to a gene: 3. Germline V gene sequence: CDR1 MGHDK, CDR2 SYGVNS. This CDR3 is 14 amino acids long. CDR3 in DNA: TGTGCCAGCAGGGAAGCGGGAGCCTACAATGAGCAGTTCTTC. It is translated as CASREAGAYNEQFF.

In this sample, this clone turned up once. CDR3 coding DNA: TGTGCCAGCAGTTTTCGGTCCGGCGTGATGGGTCATGAGCAGTTCTTC. Its protein product is CASSFRSGVMGHEQFF. The V and J genes are TRBV27 and TRBJ2-1, with D unresolved. The V gene's germline CDR1 is MNHEY and CDR2 SMNVEV (reference sequence). Trimming cost V 3 bases and J 8 bases, with 20 bases left between them. The CDR3 has 16 amino acids.

The chain has TRBV7-2 and TRBJ1-2; the D gene is possibly TRBD1 (5 bases). Germline CDR1 SGHTA, CDR2 FQGNSA. This CDR3 spans 16 amino acids. V lost 2 bases, J lost 8 bases, and 21 bases lay in between. This CDR3 reads CASSLRRGSATRGYTF. Written as DNA, the CDR3 is TGTGCCAGCAGCTTAAGGAGGGGATCCGCTACGCGGGGCTACACCTTC.

The chain joins TRBV16 to TRBJ1-5, with D perhaps matching TRBD1 (5 bases). The CDR3 is 15 residues long. V was clipped by 6 bases and J by 4 bases, with 16 bases between them. Per the germline V gene, CDR1 is KGHSY and CDR2 is FQNENV. The CDR3 sequence: CASSGSGTQNQPQHF. The CDR3 nucleotides read TGTGCCAGCAGTGGTTCCGGGACGCAAAATCAGCCCCAGCATTTT.